These 17 T cell receptor beta chains were sequenced from one sample in a study of blood T cell repertoires in COVID-19. The assay was immunoSEQ multiplex PCR, and TCRdb's table has in-frame clones only and misses some. The sample carries about 220,000 clones, 84% recorded once. The material sequenced was PBMCs or T cells enriched from blood (not recorded which). Every receptor here comes from a middle-aged woman who had recovered from COVID-19.

The rearrangement links TRBV24-1 to TRBJ2-2; 11 bases line up with TRBD1. Germline V lookup: CDR1 KGHDR, CDR2 SFDVKD. V shed 4 bases and J 5 bases; nucleotides not matched to a gene: 8. The CDR3 runs 17 residues. The CDR3 loop reads CATSDPGTGGRTGELFF. The DNA for the CDR3 is TGTGCCACCAGTGACCCCGGGACAGGGGGACGGACCGGGGAGCTGTTTTTT.

J is TRBJ1-5 and V is TRBV2; TRBD1 matches at 9 bases. The V gene end was trimmed by 4 bases and the J gene end by 6 bases; junction bases not matched to a gene: 4. Germline CDR1 is SNHLY and CDR2 is FYNNEI. The CDR3 contains 14 residues. As DNA, the CDR3 is TGTGCCAGCAGTGCACAGGGGGCAAGTCAGCCCCAGCATTTT. This encodes CASSAQGASQPQHF.

As to this clone: Other DNA sequences within the sample encode an identical CDR3. The rearrangement uses TRBV19 and TRBJ1-3, with unresolved D. Trimming pared 7 bases from V and 2 bases from J, leaving 12 bases between. The germline gives CDR1 LNHDA, CDR2 SQIVND (reference sequence). CDR3 length equals 14 residues. The CDR3 sequence: CASTTRGPGNTIYF. DNA for the CDR3: TGTGCCAGTACTACTAGAGGTCCTGGAAACACCATATATTTT. The full variable domain, in which reference TRBV19 and TRBJ1-3 provide the parts outside the CDR3, is DGGITQSPKYLFRKEGQNVTLSCEQNLNHDAMYWYRQDPGQGLRLIYYSQIVNDFQKGDIAEGYSVSREKKESFPLTVTSAQKNPTAFYLCASTTRGPGNTIYFGEGSWLTVV.

J is TRBJ2-2 and V is TRBV30; no definite D call. The V gene's germline CDR1 is GTSNPN and CDR2 SVGIG (reference sequence). CDR3 length: 13 residues. V was pared by 3 bases and J by 7 bases, with 12 bases between. The CDR3 region is CAWSPLVVGELFF. CDR3 in DNA: TGTGCCTGGAGCCCACTTGTAGTCGGGGAGCTGTTTTTT.

The CDR3 nucleotides are TGTGCCAGCAGCCTTCAAGGACAGCCCAATGAAAAACTGTTTTTT. This gives the protein CASSLQGQPNEKLFF. The chain recombines TRBV28 with TRBJ1-4; D might be TRBD1 (6 bases). Trimming removed 6 bases at V and 5 bases at J, with 16 bases between. Germline CDR1 is MDHEN and CDR2 is SYDVKM. The CDR3 loop spans 15 amino acids.

The chain employs TRBV4-1 and TRBJ2-3, with TRBD1 identical over 7 bases. The V gene end was trimmed by 4 bases and the J gene end by 5 bases; junction bases not matched to a gene: 3. The V gene's germline CDR1 is MGHRA and CDR2 YSYEKL. The CDR3 runs to 13 residues. In nucleotides, the CDR3 is TGCGCCAGCAGCCCCCAGGGGGTAGATACGCAGTATTTT. This translates into CASSPQGVDTQYF.

The V call is TRBV30, the J call TRBJ2-1, with 7 bases aligning to TRBD1. This CDR3 is built from 17 residues. The V and J ends lost 2 bases and 0 bases, in that order; junction bases with no gene match: 10. In germline, CDR1 is GTSNPN, CDR2 SVGIG (reference sequence). The CDR3 region is CAWSSRGRDSSYNEQFF. CDR3 nucleotide sequence: TGTGCCTGGAGTTCGAGGGGCCGGGACAGCTCCTACAATGAGCAGTTCTTC.

The gene calls are TRBV4-3 and TRBJ1-2, with 10 bases identical to TRBD1. From germline, CDR1 is LGHNA and CDR2 YSLEER. The CDR3 consists of 15 residues. V shed 4 bases and J 5 bases; nucleotides not matched to a gene: 7. The CDR3 nucleotides read TGCGCCAGCAGCCCGGGGACAGGGGTTTTATATGGCTACACCTTC. As protein: CASSPGTGVLYGYTF.

The rearrangement links TRBV2 to TRBJ1-4; TRBD1 matches 10 bases. The germline gives CDR1 SNHLY, CDR2 FYNNEI. The junction had 5 bases not matched to a gene; V was cut back by 4 bases and J by 6 bases. The CDR3 is 15 amino acids. DNA for the CDR3: TGTGCCAGCAGTGGAAGACAGGGGGCGTATGAAAAACTGTTTTTT. Amino acid sequence: CASSGRQGAYEKLFF.

A few counts support this clone. The chain carries TRBV13 and TRBJ1-1; TRBD1 matches 8 bases. The germline V gene has CDR1 PRHDT and CDR2 FYEKMQ (reference sequence). This CDR3 contains 14 residues. Losses at the gene ends were 5 bases for V and 4 bases for J; bases not matched to a gene: 6. CDR3: CASSVGQGFTEAFF. The CDR3 nucleotides are TGTGCCAGCAGCGTCGGACAGGGCTTCACTGAAGCTTTCTTT.

This clone was detected only once. The DNA of the CDR3 is TGTGCCAGCAGCTCCCGGCAGGTGGCAGTCCAAGAGACCCAGTACTTC. Translating gives CASSSRQVAVQETQYF. The V call is TRBV5-8, the J call TRBJ2-5, with no clear D. The germline V gene encodes CDR1 SGHTS and CDR2 YDEGEE. This CDR3 comprises 16 residues. Trimming stripped 3 bases from V and 1 base from J, with 16 bases between.

Only one count was recorded for this clone. This chain links TRBV7-3 with TRBJ2-2; 12 bases are a match to TRBD2. Per germline, CDR1 SGHTA and CDR2 FQGTGA. The V gene end was trimmed by 5 bases and the J gene end by 2 bases; junction bases not matched to a gene: 3. The CDR3 runs to 16 residues. CDR3 sequence (DNA): TGTGCCAGCAGCCCTAGCGGGAGGGTAAACACCGGGGAGCTGTTTTTT. Translated: CASSPSGRVNTGELFF.

The chain recombines TRBV30 with TRBJ1-3; D not resolved. The CDR3 contains 15 residues. Per the germline V gene, CDR1 is GTSNPN and CDR2 is SVGIG (reference sequence). V was clipped by 0 bases and J by 7 bases, with 16 bases between them. DNA of the CDR3: TGTGCCTGGAGTGTAGCAAGAGTCATTGCGAACACCATATATTTT. This gives the protein CAWSVARVIANTIYF.

The V gene is TRBV7-8, the J gene TRBJ1-5, with D possibly matching TRBD1 (6 bases). V lost 4 bases to trimming and J lost 0 bases, with 19 bases between them. This CDR3 contains 18 residues. Germline values: CDR1 SGHVS, CDR2 FQNEAQ. In DNA form, the CDR3 reads TGTGCCAGCAGCTCAACCCGGGACACTCTCAATAGCAATCAGCCCCAGCATTTT. Translated, it gives CASSSTRDTLNSNQPQHF.

This chain joins TRBV10-3 and TRBJ1-1; 7 bases are shared with TRBD1. The ends lost 7 bases at V and 5 bases at J; junction bases unmatched: 7. This CDR3 is 13 amino acids long. Germline CDR1 is ENHRY and CDR2 is SYGVKD. In nucleotides, the CDR3 is TGTGCCATCACTCCGACAGGGAGGACTGAAGCTTTCTTT. Protein sequence: CAITPTGRTEAFF.

The chain is built from TRBV2 and TRBJ2-2; 7 bases match TRBD1. Germline CDR1 SNHLY, CDR2 FYNNEI. J was trimmed by 1 base and V by 6 bases; bases with no gene match: 5. The CDR3 runs to 15 residues. CDR3 DNA sequence: TGTGCCAGCAGGCCGGGACAGAGGAACACCGGGGAGCTGTTTTTT. Translating gives CASRPGQRNTGELFF.

This clone was observed a single time. The J gene is TRBJ1-3, the V gene TRBV5-5; 9 positions agree with TRBD1. J was trimmed by 8 bases and V by 5 bases; bases with no gene match: 8. There are 14 residues in the CDR3. CDR1 and CDR2 (germline): SGHKS, YYEKEE (reference sequence). The CDR3 coding sequence is TGTGCCAGCAGTATGGACAGGGGAGGGGACACCATATATTTT. It encodes CASSMDRGGDTIYF. Full variable domain (outside the CDR3, taken from reference TRBV5-5 and TRBJ1-3): DAGVTQSPTHLIKTRGQQVTLRCSPISGHKSVSWYQQVLGQGPQFIFQYYEKEERGRGNFPDRFSARQFPNYSSELNVNALLLGDSALYLCASSMDRGGDTIYFGEGSWLTVV.